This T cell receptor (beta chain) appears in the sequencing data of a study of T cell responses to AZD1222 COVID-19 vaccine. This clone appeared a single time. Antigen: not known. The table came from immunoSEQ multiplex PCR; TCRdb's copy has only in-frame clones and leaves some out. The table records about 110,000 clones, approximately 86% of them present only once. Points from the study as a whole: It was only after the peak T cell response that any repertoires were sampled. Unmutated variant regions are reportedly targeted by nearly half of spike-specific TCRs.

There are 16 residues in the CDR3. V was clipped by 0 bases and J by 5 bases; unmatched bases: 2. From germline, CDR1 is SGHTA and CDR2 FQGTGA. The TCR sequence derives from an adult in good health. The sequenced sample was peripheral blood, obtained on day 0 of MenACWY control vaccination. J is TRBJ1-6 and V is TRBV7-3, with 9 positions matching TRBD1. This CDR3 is CASSLTGTGNNSPLHF. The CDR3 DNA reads TGTGCCAGCAGCTTAACGGGGACAGGGAATAATTCACCCCTCCACTTT. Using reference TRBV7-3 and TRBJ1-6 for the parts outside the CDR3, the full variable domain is GAGVSQTPSNKVTEKGKYVELRCDPISGHTALYWYRQSLGQGPEFLIYFQGTGAADDSGLPNDRFFAVRPEGSVSTLKIQRTERGDSAVYLCASSLTGTGNNSPLHFGNGTRLTVT.